What follows are 7 T cell receptor beta chains derived from one specimen sequenced in a study of OX40 agonist ivuxolimab in advanced cancers. The table came from immunoSEQ multiplex PCR; TCRdb's copy has only in-frame clones and leaves some out. This table has about 62,000 clones, less than 85% appearing once. The material was CD4+ or CD8+ T cells sorted from blood, obtained in a trial of the OX40 agonist ivuxolimab. All receptors derive from an adult with an advanced solid tumor such as melanoma, head and neck, liver or kidney cancer.

The V call is TRBV5-1, the J call TRBJ1-3; D call uncertain. This CDR3 has 16 residues. Germline values: CDR1 SGHRS, CDR2 YFSETQ. The V gene lost 0 bases and the J gene lost 0 bases, with 10 bases spanning the gap. The CDR3 reads CASSLAGEYSGNTIYF. The DNA for the CDR3 is TGCGCCAGCAGCTTGGCCGGGGAATACTCTGGAAACACCATATATTTT.

The V and J genes are TRBV7-2 and TRBJ1-4, with D perhaps matching TRBD1 (5 bases). The length of the CDR3 is 16 residues. In germline, CDR1 is SGHTA, CDR2 FQGNSA. V gave up 6 bases and J gave up 3 bases, with 17 bases separating them. This chain's CDR3 is CASSPGVRRSNEKLFF. CDR3 in DNA: TGTGCCAGCAGTCCGGGGGTGCGGAGGTCTAATGAAAAACTGTTTTTT.

The V gene is TRBV5-4, the J gene TRBJ2-1; D might be TRBD1 (5 bases). The germline V gene has CDR1 SGHNT and CDR2 YYREEE (reference sequence). This CDR3 contains 14 residues. The ends were cut back, 1 base at V and 7 bases at J, with 12 bases in the middle. The CDR3 spells CASSLQLQGNEQFF. The CDR3 DNA is TGTGCCAGCAGCTTGCAACTCCAGGGAAATGAGCAGTTCTTC.

The chain combines TRBV2 with TRBJ2-1; the match to TRBD1 covers 9 bases. The germline gives CDR1 SNHLY, CDR2 FYNNEI. The V segment lost 6 bases and the J segment 5 bases; nucleotides outside the gene matches: 17. The CDR3 extends over 18 amino acids. CDR3 DNA: TGTGCCAGCAGGGAGGGACAGGGCCGGGCTAGCGCCCACAATGAGCAGTTCTTC. This codes for CASREGQGRASAHNEQFF.

The table lists this clone with a few counts. The chain links TRBV4-3 to TRBJ2-5, with 9 bases fitting TRBD2. Per germline, CDR1 LGHNA and CDR2 YSLEER. This CDR3 comprises 20 residues. V was clipped by 0 bases and J by 5 bases; unmatched bases: 19. CDR3 nucleotides: TGCGCCAGCAGCCAAGATTGGGTATCCGGCGGGAGGGCCGAGGATGAGACCCAGTACTTC. Protein product: CASSQDWVSGGRAEDETQYF.

The V and J genes are TRBV4-3 and TRBJ2-7; 8 bases line up with TRBD1. In germline, CDR1 is LGHNA, CDR2 YSLEER. V was pared by 3 bases and J by 4 bases, with 11 bases of the junction left unmatched. CDR3 length: 16 residues. The chain's CDR3 is CASSHPRGRLGYEQYF. As DNA, the CDR3 is TGCGCCAGCAGCCACCCCAGGGGGCGTCTAGGTTACGAGCAGTACTTC.

This clone has a single count. The rearrangement uses TRBV28 and TRBJ1-1, with 7 bases aligning to TRBD1. Unmatched junction bases numbered 8, after V lost 6 bases and J lost 4 bases. CDR3 length: 14 residues. Germline V gene data show CDR1 as MDHEN and CDR2 as SYDVKM. The CDR3 here is CASRRQGRFTEAFF. The DNA of the CDR3 is TGTGCCAGCAGGAGACAGGGACGTTTCACTGAAGCTTTCTTT.